Below, 29 T cell receptor beta chains from the same sample are listed, as sequenced in a study of blood T cell repertoires in COVID-19. Only in-frame clones appear in the TCRdb table, and some are missing; sequencing was by immunoSEQ multiplex PCR. The data hold approximately 230,000 clones, with about nine tenths observed a single time. The sample comprised PBMCs or T cells enriched from blood (not recorded which). Source of these receptors: a woman younger than 30 who had recovered from COVID-19.

The rearrangement uses TRBV5-4 and TRBJ1-2; 8 bases agree with TRBD1. The V segment lost 4 bases and the J segment 8 bases; nucleotides outside the gene matches: 13. The germline V gene encodes CDR1 SGHNT and CDR2 YYREEE (reference sequence). This CDR3 comprises 15 residues. CDR3 bases: TGTGCCAGCAGCCCTATATTGGACAGGGAGTCAGGCTACACCTTC. This encodes CASSPILDRESGYTF.

The V gene is TRBV5-4, the J gene TRBJ1-2; D is possibly TRBD1 (5 bases). Germline V gives CDR1 SGHNT, CDR2 YYREEE (reference sequence). The CDR3 extends over 15 amino acids. The V end was cut by 6 bases, the J end by 4 bases, with 19 bases between. The CDR3 reads CASTPGGQGPYGYTF. The CDR3 DNA follows: TGTGCCAGCACCCCTGGAGGGCAGGGCCCCTATGGCTACACCTTC.

The chain couples TRBV5-1 to TRBJ2-7, with unresolved D. Germline assignment: CDR1 SGHRS and CDR2 YFSETQ. Trimming pared 3 bases from V and 5 bases from J, leaving 9 bases between. The CDR3 loop spans 12 amino acids. The DNA of the CDR3 is TGCGCCAGCAGCTCAGATTCAGACGAGCAGTACTTC. It encodes CASSSDSDEQYF.

V usage is TRBV9 and J usage is TRBJ2-2; the D gene is possibly TRBD2 (5 bases). V was clipped by 3 bases and J by 3 bases, with 6 bases between them. The CDR3 runs 13 residues. In germline, CDR1 is SGDLS, CDR2 YYNGEE. CDR3 in amino acids: CASSGRDTGELFF. CDR3 DNA sequence: TGTGCCAGCAGCGGGCGGGACACCGGGGAGCTGTTTTTT.

This clone was counted between two and nine times. The CDR3 DNA is TGTGCCAGCAGCGAGGACAGGACAGGGACTAGCGGGAGAGTCTATGAGCAGTTCTTC. Amino acid sequence: CASSEDRTGTSGRVYEQFF. The chain couples TRBV21-1 to TRBJ2-1; the tabulated D call, TRBD2, remains unverified against the DNA. TRBV21-1 has pseudogene status. This CDR3 is built from 19 residues.

The chain has TRBV11-2 and TRBJ2-7; perhaps TRBD1 as D (6 bases). Germline CDR1 is SGHAT and CDR2 is FQNNGV. This CDR3 contains 16 residues. Trimming shortened V by 5 bases and J by 0 bases, and 17 bases separated the two germline ends. CDR3 amino acids: CASSDYRATFSYEQYF. The DNA of the CDR3 is TGTGCCAGCAGCGATTACAGGGCAACCTTCTCCTACGAGCAGTACTTC. Drawing the rest from reference TRBV11-2 and TRBJ2-7, the complete variable domain is EAGVAQSPRYKIIEKRQSVAFWCNPISGHATLYWYQQILGQGPKLLIQFQNNGVVDDSQLPKDRFSAERLKGVDSTLKIQPAKLEDSAVYLCASSDYRATFSYEQYFGPGTRLTVT.

This chain joins TRBV9 and TRBJ2-3, with D uncertain. V dropped 4 bases and J dropped 2 bases, with 11 bases sitting between them. The CDR3 contains 14 residues. The germline gives CDR1 SGDLS, CDR2 YYNGEE. Here the CDR3 reads CASSPSEITDTQYF. The CDR3 DNA reads as TGTGCCAGCAGCCCCAGCGAGATCACAGATACGCAGTATTTT.

This chain connects TRBV28 to TRBJ1-4, with a tentative D call TRBD1 (5 bases). The V gene's germline CDR1 is MDHEN and CDR2 SYDVKM. The CDR3 loop spans 15 amino acids. V was shortened by 6 bases and J by 6 bases, with 17 bases between the two germline ends. The DNA of the CDR3 is TGTGCCAGCAGCGGAGGGCAGGGAGGATATGAAAAACTGTTTTTT. Amino acid sequence: CASSGGQGGYEKLFF.

This clone has at least ten counts. J is TRBJ2-5 and V is TRBV4-1; tentatively, D is TRBD2 (6 bases). The CDR3 runs to 14 residues. V was trimmed by 2 bases and J by 2 bases, leaving 9 bases between them. Germline V gives CDR1 MGHRA, CDR2 YSYEKL. CDR3 sequence (DNA): TGCGCCAGCAGCCAAAGGGGACTTCAAGAGACCCAGTACTTC. It specifies CASSQRGLQETQYF.

The V gene is TRBV19, the J gene TRBJ2-2, with 10 positions matching TRBD2. This CDR3 comprises 19 residues. V lost 7 bases and J lost 4; bases outside the gene matches: 18. CDR1 and CDR2 (germline): LNHDA, SQIVND (reference sequence). CDR3 in DNA: TGTGCCAGTACTCGATATGGGAGGACTAGCGGCGTCCTCACCGGGGAGCTGTTTTTT. It encodes CASTRYGRTSGVLTGELFF.

This clone was observed a few times. The chain employs TRBV9 and TRBJ2-3; the D gene is possibly TRBD2 (5 bases). The CDR3 loop spans 15 amino acids. V was trimmed by 2 bases and J by 5 bases, leaving 15 bases between them. Germline CDR1 SGDLS, CDR2 YYNGEE. The CDR3 here is CASSVREGVGDTQYF. The CDR3 DNA reads as TGTGCCAGCAGCGTTAGAGAGGGAGTGGGAGATACGCAGTATTTT.

The chain uses TRBV16 and TRBJ1-4; D gene unclear. Trimming removed 5 bases from V and 4 bases from J, with 14 bases in between. Per the germline V gene, CDR1 is KGHSY and CDR2 is FQNENV. This CDR3 region has 15 residues. The CDR3 spells CASSSSRGLNEKLFF. In DNA, the CDR3 is TGTGCCAGCAGCTCCTCCAGAGGGCTTAATGAAAAACTGTTTTTT.

V is TRBV14 and J is TRBJ2-5, with D maybe TRBD2 (6 bases). The V end lost 1 base, the J end lost 5 bases, and 14 bases lay between the germline ends. Per germline, CDR1 SGHDN and CDR2 FVKESK. There are 15 residues in the CDR3. This CDR3 reads CASSQVTRGSETQYF. DNA of the CDR3: TGTGCCAGCAGCCAAGTGACTAGGGGTAGTGAGACCCAGTACTTC.

This chain connects TRBV7-9 to TRBJ1-5, with D possibly being TRBD1 (5 bases). The germline V gene has CDR1 SEHNR and CDR2 FQNEAQ (reference sequence). Trimming cost V 8 bases and J 7 bases, with 15 bases left between them. The CDR3 has 13 amino acids. CDR3 nucleotide sequence: TGTGCCAGCGCTAGGGTGGCAGGGCAGCCCCAGCATTTT. Translated: CASARVAGQPQHF.

J is TRBJ2-7 and V is TRBV5-1, with a tentative D call TRBD1 (5 bases). Trimming removed 4 bases from V and 4 bases from J, with 9 bases in between. The CDR3 is made up of 12 amino acids. Per the germline V gene, CDR1 is SGHRS and CDR2 is YFSETQ. Here the CDR3 DNA reads TGCGCCAGCAGCCTGACAGCATACGAGCAGTACTTC. Amino acids: CASSLTAYEQYF.

The chain joins TRBV19 to TRBJ2-3; 7 bases are a match to TRBD1. CDR1 and CDR2 (germline): LNHDA, SQIVND (reference sequence). V shed 6 bases, J shed 4 bases, and the junction held 13 bases outside the gene matches. This CDR3 has 16 amino acids. In nucleotides, the CDR3 is TGTGCCAGTAGAGCCGGGACAGCCCTCTTTTCAGATACGCAGTATTTT. Residues: CASRAGTALFSDTQYF.

The chain couples TRBV4-1 to TRBJ2-1, with D possibly TRBD1 on 6 matching bases. The ends were cut back, 1 base at V and 9 bases at J, with 16 bases in the middle. This CDR3 has 15 residues. The germline CDR1 and CDR2 sequences are MGHRA and YSYEKL. The CDR3 sequence: CASSQASARQVEQFF. DNA of the CDR3: TGCGCCAGCAGCCAAGCATCTGCAAGACAGGTTGAGCAGTTCTTC.

The rearrangement uses TRBV6-6 and TRBJ1-2, with 7 bases identical to TRBD1. The CDR3 length is 13 residues. Germline V gene data show CDR1 as MNHNY and CDR2 as SVGAGI (reference sequence). With 6 bases clipped from V and 4 bases from J, the junction kept 5 bases outside the gene matches. CDR3 amino acids: CASSQGTAYGYTF. The CDR3 coding sequence is TGTGCCAGCAGCCAAGGGACAGCCTATGGCTACACCTTC.

V usage is TRBV24-1 and J usage is TRBJ2-1; tentative D call: TRBD1 (5 bases). The CDR3 extends over 11 amino acids. Germline CDR1 reads KGHDR; CDR2 reads SFDVKD. Trimming took 9 bases from V and 10 from J, leaving 12 bases between them. The CDR3 reads CATSQGQEQFF. The CDR3 region has the DNA TGTGCCACCTCCCAGGGCCAAGAGCAGTTCTTC.

In this sample, this clone turned up a few times. DNA of the CDR3: TGTGCCAGCAGCTCCGGGACTAGCGGGAGGATTGAGCAGTTCTTC. Encoded protein: CASSSGTSGRIEQFF. The chain employs TRBV5-4 and TRBJ2-1, with 15 bases matching TRBD2. Losses at the gene ends were 3 bases for V and 9 bases for J; bases not matched to a gene: 4. The length of the CDR3 is 15 residues. CDR1 and CDR2 (germline): SGHNT, YYREEE (reference sequence).

The rearrangement links TRBV11-3 to TRBJ1-1, with D possibly TRBD1 on 5 matching bases. The V gene's germline CDR1 is SGHNT and CDR2 YENEEA. The CDR3 spans 15 residues. Trimming cost V 2 bases and J 0 bases, with 10 bases left between them. DNA of the CDR3: TGTGCCAGCAGCTTAAGTGCAGGGATGAACACTGAAGCTTTCTTT. Amino acids: CASSLSAGMNTEAFF.

The rearrangement links TRBV2 to TRBJ1-5, with D possibly matching TRBD1 (5 bases). The CDR3 length is 14 residues. CDR1 is SNHLY and CDR2 is FYNNEI in the germline V gene. V was shortened by 6 bases and J by 3 bases, with 12 bases between the two germline ends. CDR3 DNA: TGTGCCAGCAGCGTGGTAGGGGTCAATCAGCCCCAGCATTTT. This sequence encodes CASSVVGVNQPQHF.

This sequence joins TRBV2 and TRBJ1-1; tentative D call: TRBD1 (5 bases). The germline V and J ends were trimmed by 5 bases and 6 bases, with 7 bases remaining between them. CDR1 and CDR2 from the germline V gene are SNHLY and FYNNEI. The CDR3 runs to 11 residues. The DNA of the CDR3 is TGTGCCAGCAGTTCACAGGCTGAAGCTTTCTTT. Its protein product is CASSSQAEAFF.

The chain uses TRBV7-2 and TRBJ1-1; possibly TRBD1 for D (6 bases). From germline, CDR1 is SGHTA and CDR2 FQGNSA. Trimming removed 5 bases at V and 0 bases at J, with 13 bases between. CDR3 length: 15 residues. CDR3 sequence (DNA): TGTGCCAGCAGCAAACAAGGACAGTTGAACACTGAAGCTTTCTTT. This sequence encodes CASSKQGQLNTEAFF.

CDR3 in amino acids: CASSLLGSGTEAFF. As DNA, the CDR3 is TGCGCCAGCAGTCTGTTGGGGTCGGGGACTGAAGCTTTCTTT. The chain uses TRBV5-1 and TRBJ1-1; D unresolved. Trimming left V 5 bases short and J 5 bases short, with 16 bases between. The CDR3 length is 14 residues. CDR1 and CDR2 (germline): SGHRS, YFSETQ.

This clone was recorded a few times. The chain carries TRBV6-5 and TRBJ2-7, with TRBD1 matching 7 bases. The CDR3 extends over 15 amino acids. Germline-derived CDR1 and CDR2 are MNHEY and SVGAGI. J lost 6 bases, V lost 0 bases, and 8 bases had no gene match. The CDR3 bases are TGTGCCAGCAGTTACTCCGGGACAGCCGCTCTCGAGCAGTACTTC. Encoded protein: CASSYSGTAALEQYF.

The V gene is TRBV6-5, the J gene TRBJ1-6, with D unresolved. V was pared by 6 bases and J by 7 bases, with 13 bases between. The germline V gene encodes CDR1 MNHEY and CDR2 SVGAGI. The CDR3 totals 14 residues. The CDR3, as DNA: TGTGCCAGCAGCTTAACGAGCAACAATTCACCCCTCCACTTT. Its protein is CASSLTSNNSPLHF.

The CDR3 DNA reads as TGTGCCAGCAGCATCCGACAGGGAAGTAACTTTGGAAACACCATATATTTT. Translated, it gives CASSIRQGSNFGNTIYF. V gene TRBV7-2 combines with J gene TRBJ1-3, with 7 nucleotides matching TRBD1. The V gene's germline CDR1 is SGHTA and CDR2 FQGNSA. V was clipped by 5 bases and J by 3 bases; unmatched bases: 13. CDR3 length equals 17 residues.

The gene calls are TRBV9 and TRBJ1-2; no definite D call. In germline, CDR1 is SGDLS, CDR2 YYNGEE. The V end was cut by 4 bases, the J end by 4 bases, with 11 bases between. This CDR3 comprises 13 residues. CDR3 sequence: CASSSTQAYGYTF. Here the CDR3 DNA reads TGTGCCAGCAGCTCAACCCAGGCCTATGGCTACACCTTC.